What follows are 16 T cell receptor beta chains derived from one specimen sequenced in a study of blood T cell repertoires in COVID-19. The assay was immunoSEQ multiplex PCR, and TCRdb's table has in-frame clones only and misses some. Among under 150,000 clones listed, around 87% were seen once. The sequenced sample was peripheral blood. The receptors shown here come from a woman between 40 and 50 years old with acute or convalescent COVID-19.

CDR3: CASSPARDRGYEQYF. The CDR3 DNA sequence: TGTGCCAGCAGCCCCGCTAGGGACAGGGGCTACGAGCAGTACTTC. This rearrangement joins TRBV6-2 or TRBV6-3 to TRBJ2-7; 10 positions match TRBD1. Germline V gene sequence: CDR1 MNHEY, CDR2 SVGEGT. The CDR3 length is 15 residues. Trimming removed 6 bases from V and 3 bases from J; junction bases left unmatched: 8.

V usage is TRBV6-2 or TRBV6-3 and J usage is TRBJ1-1, with a possible D match to TRBD1 (6 bases). The CDR3 is 14 amino acids. Trimming took 6 bases from V and 8 from J, leaving 19 bases between them. Germline CDR1 MNHEY, CDR2 SVGEGT. The DNA for the CDR3 is TGTGCCAGCAGCCACGGCCCGAGGGGGTCGGAAGCTTTCTTT. Its protein product is CASSHGPRGSEAFF.

V is TRBV9 and J is TRBJ2-1, with D perhaps matching TRBD2 (5 bases). Germline values: CDR1 SGDLS, CDR2 YYNGEE. CDR3 length: 15 residues. Trimming pared 1 base from V and 8 bases from J, leaving 16 bases between. The CDR3 DNA follows: TGTGCCAGCAGCGTACTAGCTTCCTACCAGGATGAGCAGTTCTTC. Translating gives CASSVLASYQDEQFF.

The chain carries TRBV30 and TRBJ1-2; possible D gene TRBD1, 5 bases. Germline V gene sequence: CDR1 GTSNPN, CDR2 SVGIG (reference sequence). There are 13 residues in the CDR3. The V and J ends lost 5 bases and 0 bases respectively, with 10 bases between them. CDR3 DNA: TGTGCCTGGGCTCGGACAACTAACTATGGCTACACCTTC. Translating it yields CAWARTTNYGYTF. The whole variable domain, filled in from reference TRBV30 and TRBJ1-2, reads SQTIHQWPATLVQPVGSPLSLECTVEGTSNPNLYWYRQAAGRGLQLLFYSVGIGQISSEVPQNLSASRPQDRQFILSSKKLLLSDSGFYLCAWARTTNYGYTFGSGTRLTVV.

The chain uses TRBV5-1 and TRBJ1-5, with a tentative D call TRBD1 (6 bases). The germline V gene has CDR1 SGHRS and CDR2 YFSETQ. The CDR3 runs to 15 residues. V shed 4 bases and J shed 6 bases, with 17 bases lying between them. The CDR3 sequence: CASSPGEGVGQPQHF. The CDR3 DNA reads as TGCGCCAGCAGCCCCGGGGAGGGGGTAGGTCAGCCCCAGCATTTT.

V is TRBV6-2 or TRBV6-3 and J is TRBJ2-5; no definite D call. This CDR3 comprises 12 residues. The germline gives CDR1 MNHEY, CDR2 SVGEGT. The V and J ends lost 2 bases and 5 bases respectively, with 6 bases between them. The CDR3 here is CASSYPEETQYF. For the CDR3, the DNA is TGTGCCAGCAGTTACCCGGAGGAGACCCAGTACTTC.

J is TRBJ2-2 and V is TRBV30; TRBD2 matches 10 bases. CDR1 is GTSNPN, CDR2 SVGIG, per germline (reference sequence). The CDR3 is made up of 14 amino acids. V lost 8 bases and J lost 4; bases outside the gene matches: 7. The CDR3 region is CASPRTSGTGELFF. CDR3 nucleotide sequence: TGTGCCAGCCCAAGGACTAGCGGCACCGGGGAGCTGTTTTTT.

This chain uses TRBV27 with TRBJ1-1; D remains unclear. V gave up 0 bases and J gave up 6 bases, with 8 bases separating them. Germline V lookup: CDR1 MNHEY, CDR2 SMNVEV (reference sequence). The CDR3 consists of 13 residues. The CDR3 DNA reads as TGTGCCAGCAGTTTATCGGAGGGCTCTGAAGCTTTCTTT. Protein sequence: CASSLSEGSEAFF.

V and J are TRBV2 and TRBJ1-5; 7 nucleotides match TRBD1. CDR3 length: 19 amino acids. With V trimmed by 5 bases and J by 2 bases, 18 bases remained unmatched. CDR1 SNHLY and CDR2 FYNNEI come from the germline V gene. CDR3 DNA sequence: TGTGCCAGCAGTCTCCGAAAAGTTCCCACAGGGGTTCGCAATCAGCCCCAGCATTTT. It is translated as CASSLRKVPTGVRNQPQHF.

This CDR3 reads CASSLGGTGPYF. Written as DNA, the CDR3 is TGTGCCAGCAGTTTAGGGGGGACAGGGCCATACTTC. This chain links TRBV28 with TRBJ2-7, with 9 nucleotides matching TRBD1. There are 12 residues in the CDR3. CDR1 is MDHEN and CDR2 is SYDVKM in the germline V gene. Trimming at V came to 2 bases and at J to 13 bases, leaving 6 bases not matched to a gene.

The chain uses TRBV7-2 and TRBJ1-6, with D unresolved. This CDR3 has 15 amino acids. V gave up 6 bases and J gave up 7 bases, with 16 bases separating them. The germline CDR1 and CDR2 sequences are SGHTA and FQGNSA. CDR3 residues: CASRTSEGGNSPLHF. In nucleotides, the CDR3 is TGTGCCAGCAGAACAAGTGAGGGTGGGAATTCACCCCTCCACTTT.

The rearrangement joins TRBV6-5 to TRBJ2-2, with a possible D match to TRBD2 (6 bases). The CDR3 contains 15 residues. Germline V gives CDR1 MNHEY, CDR2 SVGAGI. Trimming removed 6 bases from V and 0 bases from J, with 11 bases in between. CDR3 sequence (DNA): TGTGCCAGCAGCACGGGACTTACGAACACCGGGGAGCTGTTTTTT. Amino acid sequence: CASSTGLTNTGELFF.

The rearrangement links TRBV14 to TRBJ1-5; 10 bases agree with TRBD1. The CDR3 runs to 15 residues. CDR1 and CDR2 (germline): SGHDN, FVKESK. Trimming at V came to 4 bases and at J to 7 bases, leaving 7 bases not matched to a gene. CDR3 bases: TGTGCCAGCAGCCCGTCGACAGGGGGCGGACAGCCCCAGCATTTT. It yields the protein CASSPSTGGGQPQHF.

This chain joins TRBV10-3 and TRBJ2-1; no definite D call. V shed 10 bases and J shed 0 bases, with 10 bases lying between them. The CDR3 has 13 amino acids. CDR1 ENHRY and CDR2 SYGVKD come from the germline V gene. CDR3 coding DNA: TGTGCCACCCGACGGAGCTCCTACAATGAGCAGTTCTTC. As protein: CATRRSSYNEQFF.

The chain carries TRBV5-1 and TRBJ2-3; D possibly corresponds to TRBD1 (6 bases). This CDR3 is 15 amino acids long. CDR1 and CDR2 (germline): SGHRS, YFSETQ. Trimming took 4 bases from V and 3 from J, leaving 15 bases between them. The CDR3 sequence: CASSPALGATDTQYF. In DNA, the CDR3 is TGCGCCAGCAGCCCTGCACTGGGGGCAACAGATACGCAGTATTTT. Full variable domain (missing parts from reference TRBV5-1 and TRBJ2-3): KAGVTQTPRYLIKTRGQQVTLSCSPISGHRSVSWYQQTPGQGLQFLFEYFSETQRNKGNFPGRFSGRQFSNSRSEMNVSTLELGDSALYLCASSPALGATDTQYFGPGTRLTVL.

This sequence joins TRBV5-5 and TRBJ2-5; D gene ambiguous. The CDR3 covers 13 residues. Trimming pared 4 bases from V and 4 bases from J, leaving 11 bases between. Germline CDR1 SGHKS, CDR2 YYEKEE (reference sequence). CDR3: CASSERVRETQYF. The CDR3 nucleotides are TGTGCCAGCAGCGAACGGGTTCGAGAGACCCAGTACTTC.